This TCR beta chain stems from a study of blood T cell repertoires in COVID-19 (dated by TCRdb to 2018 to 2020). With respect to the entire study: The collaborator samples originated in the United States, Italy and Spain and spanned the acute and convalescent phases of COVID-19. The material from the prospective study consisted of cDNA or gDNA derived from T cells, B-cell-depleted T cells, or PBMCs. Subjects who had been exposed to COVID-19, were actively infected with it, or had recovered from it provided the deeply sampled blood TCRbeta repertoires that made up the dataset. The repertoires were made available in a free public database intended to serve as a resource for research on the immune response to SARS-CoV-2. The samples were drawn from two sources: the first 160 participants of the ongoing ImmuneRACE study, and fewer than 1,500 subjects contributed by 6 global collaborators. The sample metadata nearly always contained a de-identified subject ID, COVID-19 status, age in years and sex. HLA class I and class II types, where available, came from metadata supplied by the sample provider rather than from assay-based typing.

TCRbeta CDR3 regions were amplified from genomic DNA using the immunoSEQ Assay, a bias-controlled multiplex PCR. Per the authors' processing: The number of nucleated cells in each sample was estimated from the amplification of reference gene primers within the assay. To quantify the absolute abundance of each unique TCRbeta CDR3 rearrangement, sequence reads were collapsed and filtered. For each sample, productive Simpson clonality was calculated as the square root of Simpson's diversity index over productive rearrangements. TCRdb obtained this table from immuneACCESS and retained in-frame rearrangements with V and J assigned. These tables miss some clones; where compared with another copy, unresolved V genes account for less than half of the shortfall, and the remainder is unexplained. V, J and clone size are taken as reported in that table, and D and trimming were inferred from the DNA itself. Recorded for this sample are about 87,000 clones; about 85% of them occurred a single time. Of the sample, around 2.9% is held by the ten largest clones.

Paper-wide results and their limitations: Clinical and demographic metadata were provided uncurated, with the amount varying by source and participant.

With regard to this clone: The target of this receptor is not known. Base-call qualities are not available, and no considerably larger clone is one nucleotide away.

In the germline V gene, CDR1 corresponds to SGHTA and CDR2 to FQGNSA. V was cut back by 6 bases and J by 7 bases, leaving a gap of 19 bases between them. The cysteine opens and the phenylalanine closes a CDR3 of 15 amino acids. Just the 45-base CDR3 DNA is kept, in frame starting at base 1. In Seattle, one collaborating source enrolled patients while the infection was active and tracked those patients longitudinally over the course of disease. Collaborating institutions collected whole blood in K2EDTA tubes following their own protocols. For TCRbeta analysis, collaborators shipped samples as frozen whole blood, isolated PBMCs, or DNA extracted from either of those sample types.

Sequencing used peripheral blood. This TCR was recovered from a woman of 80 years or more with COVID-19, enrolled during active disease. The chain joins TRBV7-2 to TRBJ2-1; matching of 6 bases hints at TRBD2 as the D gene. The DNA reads TGTGCCAGCAGGTATGATCTCGGGAGTAGGAATGAGCAGTTCTTC. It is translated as CASRYDLGSRNEQFF. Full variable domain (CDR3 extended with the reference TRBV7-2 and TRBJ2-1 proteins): GAGVSQSPSNKVTEKGKDVELRCDPISGHTALYWYRQSLGQGLEFLIYFQGNSAPDKSGLPSDRFSAERTGGSVSTLTIQRTQQEDSAVYLCASRYDLGSRNEQFFGPGTRLTVL.